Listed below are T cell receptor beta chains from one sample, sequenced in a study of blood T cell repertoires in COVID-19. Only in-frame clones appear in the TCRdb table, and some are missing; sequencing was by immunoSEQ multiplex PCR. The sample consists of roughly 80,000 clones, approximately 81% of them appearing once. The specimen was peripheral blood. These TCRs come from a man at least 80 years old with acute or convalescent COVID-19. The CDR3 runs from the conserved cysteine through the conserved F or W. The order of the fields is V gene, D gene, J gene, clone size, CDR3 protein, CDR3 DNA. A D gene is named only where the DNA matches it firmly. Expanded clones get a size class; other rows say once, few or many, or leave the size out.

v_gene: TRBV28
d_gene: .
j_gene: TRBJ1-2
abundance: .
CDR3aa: CASSTPPGGGYGYTF
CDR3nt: TGTGCCAGCAGTACCCCCCCCGGTGGTGGCTATGGCTACACCTTC

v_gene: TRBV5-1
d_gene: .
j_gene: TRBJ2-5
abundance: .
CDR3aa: CASSFTGETQYF
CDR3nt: TGCGCCAGCAGCTTCACGGGGGAGACCCAGTACTTC

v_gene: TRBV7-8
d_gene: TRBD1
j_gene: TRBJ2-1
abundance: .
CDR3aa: CASSLTQGRIYNEQFF
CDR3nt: TGTGCCAGCAGCCTGACACAGGGGAGAATCTACAATGAGCAGTTCTTC

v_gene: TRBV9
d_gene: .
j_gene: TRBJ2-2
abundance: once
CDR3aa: CASSALVEVAGTGELFF
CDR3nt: TGTGCCAGCAGCGCCTTGGTTGAAGTTGCGGGAACCGGGGAGCTGTTTTTT

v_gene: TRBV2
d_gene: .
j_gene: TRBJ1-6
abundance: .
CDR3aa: CASGESSYNSPLHF
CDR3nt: TGTGCCAGCGGTGAGAGCTCCTATAATTCACCCCTCCACTTT

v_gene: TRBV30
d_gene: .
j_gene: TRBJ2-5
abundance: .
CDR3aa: CAWSTSGAQETQYF
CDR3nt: TGTGCCTGGAGCACCTCAGGGGCCCAAGAGACCCAGTACTTC

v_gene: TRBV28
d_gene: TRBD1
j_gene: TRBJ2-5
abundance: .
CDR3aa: CASRGQGPRKQETQYF
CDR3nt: TGTGCCAGCAGGGGACAGGGACCGAGGAAACAAGAGACCCAGTACTTC

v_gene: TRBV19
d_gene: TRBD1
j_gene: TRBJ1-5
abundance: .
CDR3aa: CASSIAIGQGDNQPQHF
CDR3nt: TGTGCCAGTAGTATAGCGATCGGACAGGGGGACAATCAGCCCCAGCATTTT

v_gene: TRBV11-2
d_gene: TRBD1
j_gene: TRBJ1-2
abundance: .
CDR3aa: CASSLGDRRRGIYGYTF
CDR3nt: TGTGCCAGCAGCTTAGGGGACAGGAGGCGAGGGATCTATGGCTACACCTTC

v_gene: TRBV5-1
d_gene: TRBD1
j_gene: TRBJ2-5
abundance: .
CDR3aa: CASSLTGAQETQYF
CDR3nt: TGCGCCAGCAGCTTAACAGGGGCCCAAGAGACCCAGTACTTC

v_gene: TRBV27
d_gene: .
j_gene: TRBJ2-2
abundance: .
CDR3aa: CASTNRVGTGELFF
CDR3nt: TGTGCCAGCACCAACAGGGTGGGCACCGGGGAGCTGTTTTTT

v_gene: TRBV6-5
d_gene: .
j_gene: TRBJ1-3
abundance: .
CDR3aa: CASTGLRRSGNTIYF
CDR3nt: TGTGCCAGCACCGGACTCAGGCGCTCTGGAAACACCATATATTTT

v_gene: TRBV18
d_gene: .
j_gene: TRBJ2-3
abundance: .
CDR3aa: CASSRSTDTQYF
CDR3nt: TGTGCCAGCTCTCGTAGCACAGATACGCAGTATTTT

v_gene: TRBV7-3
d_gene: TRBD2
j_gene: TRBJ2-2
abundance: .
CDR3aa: CASSRGLAEATGELFF
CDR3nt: TGTGCCAGCAGCCGGGGACTAGCGGAAGCCACCGGGGAGCTGTTTTTT

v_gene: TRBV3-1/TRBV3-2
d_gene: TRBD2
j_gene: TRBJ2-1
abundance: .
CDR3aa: CASSVPGLAAYNEQFF
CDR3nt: TGTGCCAGCAGCGTACCGGGACTAGCGGCTTACAATGAGCAGTTCTTC

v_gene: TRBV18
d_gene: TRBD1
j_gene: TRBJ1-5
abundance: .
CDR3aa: CASSPPGQADDQPQHF
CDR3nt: TGTGCCAGCTCACCGCCGGGACAGGCCGACGATCAGCCCCAGCATTTT

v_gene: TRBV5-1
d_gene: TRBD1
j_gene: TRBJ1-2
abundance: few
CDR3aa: CASSSHRDRGYGYTF
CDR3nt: TGCGCCAGCAGCTCTCACCGGGACAGGGGCTATGGCTACACCTTC

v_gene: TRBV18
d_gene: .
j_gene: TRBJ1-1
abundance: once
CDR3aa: CASSPYTGPTEAFF
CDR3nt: TGTGCCAGCTCACCTTATACAGGGCCAACTGAAGCTTTCTTT

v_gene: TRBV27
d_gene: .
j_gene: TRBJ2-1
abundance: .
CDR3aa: CATTRGSAYNEQFF
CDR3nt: TGTGCCACCACGAGGGGGAGCGCCTACAATGAGCAGTTCTTC

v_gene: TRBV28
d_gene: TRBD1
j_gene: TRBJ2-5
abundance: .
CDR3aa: CASDPAGGRGLQTQYF
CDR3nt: TGTGCCAGCGATCCCGCAGGAGGCAGGGGGCTTCAGACCCAGTACTTC

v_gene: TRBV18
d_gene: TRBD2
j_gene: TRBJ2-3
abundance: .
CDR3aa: CASSPNRLADTQYF
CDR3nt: TGTGCCAGCTCACCAAACAGACTAGCGGATACGCAGTATTTT

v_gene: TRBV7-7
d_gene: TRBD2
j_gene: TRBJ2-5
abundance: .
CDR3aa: CASSPSSGRVGTQYF
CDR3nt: TGTGCTAGCAGCCCATCTAGCGGGAGGGTTGGGACCCAGTACTTC

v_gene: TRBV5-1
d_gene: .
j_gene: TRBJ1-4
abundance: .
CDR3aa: CASSWHGQTDQEELFF
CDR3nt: TGCGCCAGCAGCTGGCATGGACAGACGGACCAGGAGGAACTGTTTTTT

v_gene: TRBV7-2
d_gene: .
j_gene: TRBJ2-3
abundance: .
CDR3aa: CASSLTGSTDTQYF
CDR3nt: TGTGCCAGCAGCCTAACAGGGTCGACAGATACGCAGTATTTT

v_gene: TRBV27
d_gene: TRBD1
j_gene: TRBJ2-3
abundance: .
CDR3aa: CASSLHRGRPDTQYF
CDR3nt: TGTGCCAGCAGTTTACACAGGGGGCGCCCAGATACGCAGTATTTT

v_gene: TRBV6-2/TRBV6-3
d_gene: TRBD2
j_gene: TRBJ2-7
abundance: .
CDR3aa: CASSYPPNSGRRYEQYF
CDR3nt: TGTGCCAGCAGTTACCCACCCAATAGCGGGAGGCGTTACGAGCAGTACTTC

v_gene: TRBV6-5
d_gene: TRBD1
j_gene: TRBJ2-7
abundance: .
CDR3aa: CASTLGQGAYEQYF
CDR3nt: TGTGCCAGCACCCTAGGACAGGGGGCCTACGAGCAGTACTTC

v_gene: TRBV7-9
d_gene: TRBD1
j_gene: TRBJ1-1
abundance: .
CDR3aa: CASRIPGGGNTEAFF
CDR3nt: TGTGCCAGCAGAATTCCAGGGGGCGGGAACACTGAAGCTTTCTTT

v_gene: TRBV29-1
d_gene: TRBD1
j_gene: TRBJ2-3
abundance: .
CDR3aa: CSVEGTGAGGTDTQYF
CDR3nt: TGCAGCGTTGAGGGGACAGGGGCTGGGGGCACAGATACGCAGTATTTT

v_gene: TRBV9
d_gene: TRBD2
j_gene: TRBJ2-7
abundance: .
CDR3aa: CASSAGDSGILSYEQYF
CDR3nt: TGTGCCAGCAGCGCCGGGGATAGCGGGATCCTCTCCTACGAGCAGTACTTC